Presented here are 20 T cell receptor beta chains from one specimen sequenced in a study of T-cell reconstitution after alpha-beta-depleted transplantation in children. The TCRbeta library incorporated unique molecular identifiers. TCRdb passed the PCR reads through MiXCR, listing each CDR3 protein once. The sample contains about 980,000 distinct CDR3 sequences, 25% to 30% of which appear only once. The sequencing used PBMCs, mostly from graft donor cells, collected 360 days after TCRalphabeta/CD19-depleted stem cell transplant. These receptors were obtained from a boy under two years old who had a stem cell transplant for SCID, so the T cells may come from the graft donor.

Written as DNA, the CDR3 is TGTGCCAGCAGTAACACGGGGCGGGCATACGAGCAGTACTTC. Translation: CASSNTGRAYEQYF. V and J are TRBV28 and TRBJ2-7, with D possibly being TRBD1 or TRBD2 (5 bases each). The CDR3 is 14 amino acids. CDR1 MDHEN and CDR2 SYDVKM come from the germline V gene. The V gene lost 5 bases and the J gene lost 4 bases, with 15 bases spanning the gap.

This clonotype was seen many times. In DNA form, the CDR3 reads TGTGCCAGCAGTTTGGGCCAGGCCTTCCAAGAGACCCAGTACTTC. It specifies CASSLGQAFQETQYF. This rearrangement joins TRBV12-3 or TRBV12-4 to TRBJ2-5, with D unclear. The CDR3 runs to 15 residues. V was clipped by 3 bases and J by 1 base, with 12 bases between them.

This clonotype was detected only a few times. The chain combines TRBV29-1 with TRBJ2-1; tentatively, D is TRBD2 (5 bases). The CDR3 is made up of 12 amino acids. CDR1 SQVTM and CDR2 ANQGSEA come from the germline V gene. Trimming removed 4 bases from V and 9 bases from J, with 13 bases in between. CDR3: CSVGGKWGEQFF. The CDR3 DNA follows: TGCAGCGTTGGAGGGAAGTGGGGTGAGCAGTTCTTC.

The chain joins TRBV12-3 or TRBV12-4 to TRBJ1-1; TRBD1 is a possible D gene (5 bases). Trimming removed 2 bases at V and 5 bases at J, with 15 bases between. This CDR3 has 15 amino acids. CDR3 bases: TGTGCCAGCAGTTTACAGGGAAGATGGGGGACTGAAGCTTTCTTT. This codes for CASSLQGRWGTEAFF.

This clonotype showed up just a few times. This sequence joins TRBV5-6 and TRBJ1-2, with 11 bases matching TRBD1. Germline V CDR1 and CDR2: SGHDT, YYEEEE. The CDR3 runs to 16 residues. J lost 5 bases, V lost 1 base, and 7 bases had no gene match. CDR3 in amino acids: CASSLFGQGAVYGYTF. The CDR3 DNA reads as TGTGCCAGCAGCTTGTTCGGACAGGGGGCCGTATATGGCTACACCTTC.

The chain carries TRBV12-3 or TRBV12-4 and TRBJ2-5; 8 bases are shared with TRBD2. With V trimmed by 1 base and J by 1 base, 2 bases remained unmatched. CDR3 length equals 15 residues. For the CDR3, the DNA is TGTGCCAGCAGTTTAGGGCGGGGGGTCCAAGAGACCCAGTACTTC. This sequence encodes CASSLGRGVQETQYF.

This chain joins TRBV20-1 and TRBJ1-1; 7 positions match TRBD1. Germline CDR1 reads DFQATT; CDR2 reads SNEGSKA (reference sequence). The CDR3 is 14 residues long. The junction had 10 bases not matched to a gene; V was cut back by 3 bases and J by 6 bases. The CDR3 coding sequence is TGCAGTGCTAGGGTGGAGTGGGGACAGCCTGAAGCTTTCTTT. Translated: CSARVEWGQPEAFF.

This clonotype was seen a handful of times. In DNA, the CDR3 is TGTGCCATCAGTGTTGCAGGGCCTTCCTACGAGCAGTACTTC. Encoded protein: CAISVAGPSYEQYF. This chain connects TRBV10-3 to TRBJ2-7; D is possibly TRBD1 (5 bases). Trimming pared 4 bases from V and 1 base from J, leaving 11 bases between. This CDR3 has 14 amino acids. Germline V gene data show CDR1 as ENHRY and CDR2 as SYGVKD.

The chain uses TRBV10-3 and TRBJ1-5; D ambiguous. The CDR3 length is 15 residues. Trimming pared 1 base from V and 2 bases from J, leaving 9 bases between. In germline, CDR1 is ENHRY, CDR2 SYGVKD. CDR3 coding DNA: TGTGCCATCAGTGAGTTGACGGGTGGCAATCAGCCCCAGCATTTT. Protein sequence: CAISELTGGNQPQHF.

This clonotype was recorded a few times. The rearrangement uses TRBV6-2 or TRBV6-3 and TRBJ2-1, with D maybe TRBD2 (5 bases). Germline-derived CDR1 and CDR2 are MNHEY and SVGEGT. The CDR3 length is 14 residues. V lost 7 bases, J lost 8 bases, and 18 bases lay in between. CDR3 sequence (DNA): TGTGCCAGCAAGGGAGAGTCTCTGAACGATGAGCAGTTCTTC. Protein: CASKGESLNDEQFF.

The chain carries TRBV20-1 and TRBJ1-1, with D maybe TRBD1 (5 bases). This CDR3 is 14 amino acids long. The germline V gene encodes CDR1 DFQATT and CDR2 SNEGSKA (reference sequence). The V end lost 0 bases, the J end lost 3 bases, and 11 bases lay between the germline ends. The CDR3: CSAREGQGDTEAFF. CDR3 nucleotide sequence: TGCAGTGCTAGAGAGGGGCAGGGTGACACTGAAGCTTTCTTT.

The chain couples TRBV9 to TRBJ2-2, with TRBD1 matching over 11 bases. Germline loops: CDR1 SGDLS, CDR2 YYNGEE. Trimming took 3 bases from V and 6 from J; bases not matched to a gene: 7. The CDR3 is made up of 16 amino acids. This CDR3 reads CASSARDRGSPGELFF. For the CDR3, the DNA is TGTGCCAGCAGCGCCCGGGACAGGGGGTCCCCCGGGGAGCTGTTTTTT.

This clonotype has a handful of counts. The V and J genes are TRBV20-1 and TRBJ1-2; 7 bases fit TRBD1. With V trimmed by 3 bases and J by 7 bases, 14 bases remained unmatched. The CDR3 has 15 residues. CDR1 is DFQATT, CDR2 SNEGSKA, per germline (reference sequence). CDR3 sequence (DNA): TGCAGTGCTAGGGGCAATACAGGGGTGGGAGGTGGCTACACCTTC. Translation gives CSARGNTGVGGGYTF.

The chain combines TRBV18 with TRBJ1-3; D is ambiguous. The CDR3 consists of 17 residues. V gave up 2 bases and J gave up 0 bases, with 14 bases separating them. CDR1 KGHSH and CDR2 LQKENI come from the germline V gene. This chain's CDR3 is CASSPTPLPNSGNTIYF. The CDR3 bases are TGTGCCAGCTCACCAACTCCCCTACCCAACTCTGGAAACACCATATATTTT.

The chain couples TRBV25-1 to TRBJ2-1, with D hard to call. The V and J ends lost 5 bases and 0 bases respectively, with 11 bases between them. The CDR3 spans 15 residues. Germline loops: CDR1 MGHDK, CDR2 SYGVNS. This chain's CDR3 is CASSKTGDSYNEQFF. The CDR3 region has the DNA TGTGCCAGCAGTAAGACTGGAGACTCCTACAATGAGCAGTTCTTC.

This clonotype turned up a few times. This sequence joins TRBV27 and TRBJ1-2; maybe TRBD1 (6 bases). The germline V and J ends were trimmed by 3 bases and 13 bases, with 15 bases remaining between them. The CDR3 covers 12 residues. CDR1 MNHEY and CDR2 SMNVEV come from the germline V gene (reference sequence). The CDR3 region has the DNA TGTGCCAGCAGTTTCAGACAGGACTTCCTCACCTTC. This gives the protein CASSFRQDFLTF.

In its sample, this clonotype was seen once. Given the absence of the conserved phenylalanine or tryptophan at the CDR3 end, a read error is likely. The gene calls are TRBV7-2 and TRBJ2-2; a possible D gene is TRBD2 (5 bases). The CDR3 totals 14 residues. Germline assignment: CDR1 SGHTA and CDR2 FQGNSA. The V end was cut by 5 bases, the J end by 6 bases, with 13 bases between. The CDR3 spells CASSLRGRAGELFC. DNA for the CDR3: TGTGCCAGCAGCCTCCGGGGAAGGGCCGGGGAGCTGTTTTGT.

This rearrangement joins TRBV20-1 to TRBJ2-1, with 11 bases matching TRBD2. Per germline, CDR1 DFQATT and CDR2 SNEGSKA (reference sequence). This CDR3 region has 16 residues. J gave up 6 bases and V 1 base, and 8 bases lay outside the gene matches. The CDR3 is CSARVRGGLAVNEQFF. The DNA of the CDR3 is TGCAGTGCTAGAGTAAGGGGGGGACTAGCGGTCAATGAGCAGTTCTTC.

The chain is built from TRBV7-9 and TRBJ2-5; TRBD2 matches 8 bases. The germline gives CDR1 SEHNR, CDR2 FQNEAQ (reference sequence). CDR3 length: 14 amino acids. V lost 5 bases to trimming and J lost 5 bases; unmatched junction nucleotides: 7. In DNA, the CDR3 is TGTGCCAGCAGCCCACCCGGACTAGCTGAGACCCAGTACTTC. This codes for CASSPPGLAETQYF. Variable domain in full (rest from reference TRBV7-9 and TRBJ2-5): DTGVSQNPRHKITKRGQNVTFRCDPISEHNRLYWYRQTLGQGPEFLTYFQNEAQLEKSRLLSDRFSAERPKGSFSTLEIQRTEQGDSAMYLCASSPPGLAETQYFGPGTRLLVL.

This clonotype appeared many times. The chain combines TRBV18 with TRBJ2-2; TRBD1 might be the D (6 bases). V lost 4 bases, J lost 1 base, and 7 bases lay in between. There are 14 residues in the CDR3. Looked up from germline, CDR1 is KGHSH and CDR2 is LQKENI. Here the CDR3 DNA reads TGTGCCAGCTCACGGACAGAGAACACCGGGGAGCTGTTTTTT. As protein: CASSRTENTGELFF.